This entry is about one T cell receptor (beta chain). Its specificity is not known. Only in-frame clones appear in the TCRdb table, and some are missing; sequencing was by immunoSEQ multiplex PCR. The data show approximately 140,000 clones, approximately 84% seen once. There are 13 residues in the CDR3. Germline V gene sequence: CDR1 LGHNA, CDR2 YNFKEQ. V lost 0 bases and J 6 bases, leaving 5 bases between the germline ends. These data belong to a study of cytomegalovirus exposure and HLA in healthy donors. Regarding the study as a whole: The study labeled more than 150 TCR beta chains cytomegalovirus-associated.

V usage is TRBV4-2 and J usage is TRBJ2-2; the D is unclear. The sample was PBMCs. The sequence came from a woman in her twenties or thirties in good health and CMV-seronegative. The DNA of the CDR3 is TGTGCCAGCAGCCAAGACTTCGCCGGGGAGCTGTTTTTT. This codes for CASSQDFAGELFF.